The clone carrying this T cell receptor beta chain was picked up many times. BIOMED2 TRB-A/B primer pools were used in multiplex TRB PCR. From the multiplex PCR reads, TCRdb called clonotypes with MiXCR, one entry per CDR3 protein. The profile covers some 13,000 distinct CDR3 sequences, with about 25% appearing a single time and 3.5% to 4.5% taken by the ten largest. These data are taken from a study of T and B cells in COVID-19 patients. TRB was amplified from about 250-500 ng of blood genomic DNA. V trimming: 6 bases; J trimming: 7 bases; junction bases outside the gene matches: 10. Germline lookup yields CDR1 MNHEY and CDR2 SVGAGI. This CDR3 spans 14 amino acids.

This TCR came from a human donor who had recovered from COVID-19. Material for sequencing was blood. The V call is TRBV6-5, the J call TRBJ2-7; 9 positions agree with TRBD1. The CDR3 sequence: CASSQGTGTSEQYF. Written as DNA, the CDR3 is TGTGCCAGCAGCCAAGGGACAGGGACGAGTGAGCAGTACTTC.